This T cell receptor (beta chain) derives from a study of T cell changes during pregnancy in multiple sclerosis. Method: immunoSEQ multiplex PCR; TCRdb's copy keeps in-frame clones and lacks some. The data contain fewer than 85,000 clones, approximately 94% of them singletons. Trimming removed 1 base from V and 2 bases from J, with 8 bases in between. Germline V gene lookup returns CDR1 LGHNT and CDR2 FRNRAP. This CDR3 contains 15 residues. Sequencing was performed on peripheral blood, taken in the third trimester of pregnancy. This chain joins TRBV12-5 and TRBJ2-2; weak D call: TRBD2 (5 bases). This TCR came from a female donor with multiple sclerosis, enrolled in a pregnancy study. CDR3 nucleotide sequence: TGTGCTAGTGGTTTGGATACGGGAAACACCGGGGAGCTGTTTTTT. Residues: CASGLDTGNTGELFF.